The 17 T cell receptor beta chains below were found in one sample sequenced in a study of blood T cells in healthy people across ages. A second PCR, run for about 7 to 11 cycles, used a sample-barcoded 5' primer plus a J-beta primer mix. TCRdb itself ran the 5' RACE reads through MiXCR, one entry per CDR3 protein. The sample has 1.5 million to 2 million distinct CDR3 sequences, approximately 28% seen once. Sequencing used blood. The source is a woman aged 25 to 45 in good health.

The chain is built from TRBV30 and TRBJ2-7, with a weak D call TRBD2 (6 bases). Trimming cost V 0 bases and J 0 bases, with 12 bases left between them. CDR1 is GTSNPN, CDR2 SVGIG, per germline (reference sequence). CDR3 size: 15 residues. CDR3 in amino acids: CAWSVRGGSSYEQYF. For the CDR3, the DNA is TGTGCCTGGAGTGTACGGGGAGGATCCTCCTACGAGCAGTACTTC.

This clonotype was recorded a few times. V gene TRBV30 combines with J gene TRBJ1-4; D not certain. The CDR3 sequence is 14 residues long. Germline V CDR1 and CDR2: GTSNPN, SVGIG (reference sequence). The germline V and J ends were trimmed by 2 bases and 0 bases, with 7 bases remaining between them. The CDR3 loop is CAWSIGPTNEKLFF. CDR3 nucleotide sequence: TGTGCCTGGAGTATAGGGCCAACTAATGAAAAACTGTTTTTT.

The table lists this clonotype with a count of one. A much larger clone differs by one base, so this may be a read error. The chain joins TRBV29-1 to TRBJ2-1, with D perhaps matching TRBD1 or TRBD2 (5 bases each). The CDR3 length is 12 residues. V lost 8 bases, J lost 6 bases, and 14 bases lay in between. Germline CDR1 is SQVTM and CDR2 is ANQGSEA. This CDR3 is CSSAWGCNEQFF. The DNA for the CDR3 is TGCAGCTCAGCCTGGGGGTGCAATGAGCAGTTCTTC.

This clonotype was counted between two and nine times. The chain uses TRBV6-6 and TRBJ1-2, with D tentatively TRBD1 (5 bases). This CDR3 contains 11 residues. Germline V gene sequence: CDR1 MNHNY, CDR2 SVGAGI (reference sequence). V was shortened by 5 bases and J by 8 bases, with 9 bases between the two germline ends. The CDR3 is CASSKTDGYTF. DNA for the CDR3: TGTGCCAGCAGTAAGACAGACGGCTACACCTTC.

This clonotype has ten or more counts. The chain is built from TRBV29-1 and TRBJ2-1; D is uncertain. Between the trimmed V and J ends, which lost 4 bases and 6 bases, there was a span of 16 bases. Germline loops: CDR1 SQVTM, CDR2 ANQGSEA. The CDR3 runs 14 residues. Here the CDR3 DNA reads TGCAGCGTTGGCCCTCGTTTGGCGGCCAATGAGCAGTTCTTC. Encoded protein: CSVGPRLAANEQFF.

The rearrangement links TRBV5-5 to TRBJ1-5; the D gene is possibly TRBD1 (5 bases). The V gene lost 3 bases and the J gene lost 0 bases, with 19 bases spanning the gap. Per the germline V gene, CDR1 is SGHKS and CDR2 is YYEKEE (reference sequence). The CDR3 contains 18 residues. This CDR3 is CASSSVYRAGPSNQPQHF. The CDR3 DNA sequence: TGTGCCAGCAGCTCAGTCTATCGGGCGGGACCTAGCAATCAGCCCCAGCATTTT.

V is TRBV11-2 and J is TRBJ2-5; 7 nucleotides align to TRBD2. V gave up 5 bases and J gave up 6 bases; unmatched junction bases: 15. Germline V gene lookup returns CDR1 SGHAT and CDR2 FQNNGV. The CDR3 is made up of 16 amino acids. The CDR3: CASSPSSSGVRKTQYF. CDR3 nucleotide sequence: TGTGCCAGCAGCCCTAGCTCGAGCGGGGTCCGTAAGACCCAGTACTTC.

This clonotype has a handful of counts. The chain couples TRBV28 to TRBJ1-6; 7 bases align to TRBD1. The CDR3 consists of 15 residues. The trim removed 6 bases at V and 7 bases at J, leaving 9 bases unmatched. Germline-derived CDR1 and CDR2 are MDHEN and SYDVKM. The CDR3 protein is CASSRPGQENSPLHF. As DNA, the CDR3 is TGTGCCAGCAGCCGTCCCGGACAGGAGAATTCACCCCTCCACTTT.

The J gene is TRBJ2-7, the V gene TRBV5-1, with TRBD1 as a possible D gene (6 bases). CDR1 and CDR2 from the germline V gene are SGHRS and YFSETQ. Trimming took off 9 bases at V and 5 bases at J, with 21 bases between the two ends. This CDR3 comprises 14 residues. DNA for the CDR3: TGCGCCACCTCCCTTTCGTGGGGGCGCGACGAGCAGTACTTC. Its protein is CATSLSWGRDEQYF.

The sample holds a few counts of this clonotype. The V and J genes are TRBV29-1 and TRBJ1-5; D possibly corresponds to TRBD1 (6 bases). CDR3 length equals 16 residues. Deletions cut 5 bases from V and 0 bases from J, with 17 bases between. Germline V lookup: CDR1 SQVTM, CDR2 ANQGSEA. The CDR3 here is CSVTLQGGYSNQPQHF. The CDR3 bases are TGCAGCGTTACCTTACAGGGAGGGTATAGCAATCAGCCCCAGCATTTT. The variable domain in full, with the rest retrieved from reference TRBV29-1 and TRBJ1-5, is SAVISQKPSRDICQRGTSLTIQCQVDSQVTMMFWYRQQPGQSLTLIATANQGSEATYESGFVIDKFPISRPNLTFSTLTVSNMSPEDSSIYLCSVTLQGGYSNQPQHFGDGTRLSIL.

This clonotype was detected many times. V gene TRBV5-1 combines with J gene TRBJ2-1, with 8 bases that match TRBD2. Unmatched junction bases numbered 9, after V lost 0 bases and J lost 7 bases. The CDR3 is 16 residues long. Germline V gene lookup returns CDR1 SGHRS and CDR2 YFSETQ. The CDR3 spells CASSLEVAGSWNEQFF. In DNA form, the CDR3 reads TGCGCCAGCAGCTTGGAAGTAGCGGGGAGCTGGAATGAGCAGTTCTTC.

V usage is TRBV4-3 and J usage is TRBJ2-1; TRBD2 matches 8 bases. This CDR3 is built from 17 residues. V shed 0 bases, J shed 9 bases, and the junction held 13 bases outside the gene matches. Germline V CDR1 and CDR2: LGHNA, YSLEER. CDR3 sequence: CASSQDRGGGATVEQFF. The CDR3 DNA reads TGCGCCAGCAGCCAAGATCGGGGGGGTGGGGCGACGGTTGAGCAGTTCTTC.

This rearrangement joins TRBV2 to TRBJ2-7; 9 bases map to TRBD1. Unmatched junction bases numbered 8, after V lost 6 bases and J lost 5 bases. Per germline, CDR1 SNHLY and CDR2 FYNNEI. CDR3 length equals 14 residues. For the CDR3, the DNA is TGTGCCAGCAGCTCGGACAGGGGATTCAACGAGCAGTACTTC. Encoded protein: CASSSDRGFNEQYF.

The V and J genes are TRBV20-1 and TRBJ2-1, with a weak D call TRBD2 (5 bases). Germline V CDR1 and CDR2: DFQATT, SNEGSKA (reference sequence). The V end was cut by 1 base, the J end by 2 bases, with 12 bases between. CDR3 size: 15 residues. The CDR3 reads CSARGGSGTYNEQFF. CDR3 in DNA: TGCAGTGCTAGAGGGGGAAGCGGTACCTACAATGAGCAGTTCTTC.

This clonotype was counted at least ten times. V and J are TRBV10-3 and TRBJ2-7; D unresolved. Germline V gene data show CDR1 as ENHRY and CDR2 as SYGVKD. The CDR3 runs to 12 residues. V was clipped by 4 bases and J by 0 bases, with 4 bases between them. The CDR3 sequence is CAISAPSYEQYF. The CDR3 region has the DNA TGTGCCATCAGTGCGCCCTCCTACGAGCAGTACTTC.

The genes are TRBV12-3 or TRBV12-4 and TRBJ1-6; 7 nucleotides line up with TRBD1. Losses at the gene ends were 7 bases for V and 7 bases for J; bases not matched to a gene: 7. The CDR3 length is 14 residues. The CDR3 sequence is CASTRQGWNSPLHF. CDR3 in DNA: TGTGCCAGCACCAGACAGGGTTGGAATTCACCCCTCCACTTT.

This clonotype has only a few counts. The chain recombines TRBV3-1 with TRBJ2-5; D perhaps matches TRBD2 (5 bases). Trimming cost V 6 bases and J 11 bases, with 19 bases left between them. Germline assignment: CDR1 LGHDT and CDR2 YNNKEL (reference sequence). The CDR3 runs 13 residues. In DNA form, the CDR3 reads TGTGCCAGCAGGCGTCGGGGTACAAGGGAGCAGTACTTC. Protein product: CASRRRGTREQYF.